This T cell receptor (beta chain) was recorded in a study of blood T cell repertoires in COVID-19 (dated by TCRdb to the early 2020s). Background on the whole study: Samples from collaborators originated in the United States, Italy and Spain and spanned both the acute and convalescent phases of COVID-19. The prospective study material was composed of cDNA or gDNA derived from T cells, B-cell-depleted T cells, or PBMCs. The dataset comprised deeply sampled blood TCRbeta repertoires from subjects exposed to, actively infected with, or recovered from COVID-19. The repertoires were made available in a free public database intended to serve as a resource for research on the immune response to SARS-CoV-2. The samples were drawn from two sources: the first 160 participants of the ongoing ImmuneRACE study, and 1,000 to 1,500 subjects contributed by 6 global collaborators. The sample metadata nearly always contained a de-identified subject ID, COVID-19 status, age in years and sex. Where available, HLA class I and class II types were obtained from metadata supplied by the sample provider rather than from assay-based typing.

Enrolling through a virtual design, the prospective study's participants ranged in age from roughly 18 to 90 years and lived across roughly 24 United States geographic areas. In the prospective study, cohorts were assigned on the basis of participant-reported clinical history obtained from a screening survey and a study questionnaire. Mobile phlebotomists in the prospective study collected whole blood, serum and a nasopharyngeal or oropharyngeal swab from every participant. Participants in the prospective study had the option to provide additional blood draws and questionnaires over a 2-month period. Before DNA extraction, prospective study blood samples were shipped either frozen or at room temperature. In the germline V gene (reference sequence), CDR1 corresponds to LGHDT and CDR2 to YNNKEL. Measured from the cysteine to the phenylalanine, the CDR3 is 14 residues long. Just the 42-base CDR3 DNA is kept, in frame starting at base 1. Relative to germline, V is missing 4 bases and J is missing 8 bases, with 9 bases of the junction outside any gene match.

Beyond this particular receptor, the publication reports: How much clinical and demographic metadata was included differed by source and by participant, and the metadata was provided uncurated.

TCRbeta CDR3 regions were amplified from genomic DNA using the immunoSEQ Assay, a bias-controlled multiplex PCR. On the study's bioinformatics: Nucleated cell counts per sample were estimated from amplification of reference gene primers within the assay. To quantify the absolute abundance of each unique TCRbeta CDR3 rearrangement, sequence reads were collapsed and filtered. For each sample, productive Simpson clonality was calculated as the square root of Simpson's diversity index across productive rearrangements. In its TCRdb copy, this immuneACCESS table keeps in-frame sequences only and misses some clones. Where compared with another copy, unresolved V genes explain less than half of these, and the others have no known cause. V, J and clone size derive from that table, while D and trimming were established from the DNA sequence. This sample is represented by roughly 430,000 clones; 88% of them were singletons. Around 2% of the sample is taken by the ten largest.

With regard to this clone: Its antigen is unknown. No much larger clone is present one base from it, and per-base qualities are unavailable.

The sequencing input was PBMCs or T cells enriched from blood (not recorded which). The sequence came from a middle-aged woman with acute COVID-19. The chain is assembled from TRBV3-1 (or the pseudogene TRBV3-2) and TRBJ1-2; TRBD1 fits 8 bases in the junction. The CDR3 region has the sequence CASSPGQGGSGYTF. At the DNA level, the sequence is TGTGCCAGCAGCCCCGGACAGGGTGGGTCGGGCTACACCTTC.